Below are 26 T cell receptor beta chains sequenced from a single sample in a study of blood T cell repertoires in COVID-19 (TCRdb year 2020). Receptors were amplified or captured by the immunoSEQ multiplex PCR assay. The source is immuneACCESS, and TCRdb retained only in-frame sequences with V and J called. Part of the clones is not carried over; for the studies checked, unresolved V genes explain less than half of this, and the remainder is unexplained. This sample comprises 200,000 to 250,000 clones, 75% to 85% of them detected only once. The top ten constitute around 1.3% of the sample. The sequencing input was peripheral blood. The receptor set was obtained from a young woman with COVID-19, enrolled during active disease.

J is TRBJ2-5 and V is TRBV7-6, with D perhaps TRBD2 (6 bases). Germline lookup yields CDR1 SGHVS and CDR2 FNYEAQ. The CDR3 length is 14 residues. The germline V and J ends were trimmed by 5 bases and 0 bases, with 10 bases remaining between them. CDR3 nucleotide sequence: TGTGCCAGCAGCCCTCTAGCGAACCAAGAGACCCAGTACTTC. Translation: CASSPLANQETQYF. The variable domain in full, completed from reference TRBV7-6 and TRBJ2-5, reads GAGVSQSPRYKVTKRGQDVALRCDPISGHVSLYWYRQALGQGPEFLTYFNYEAQQDKSGLPNDRFSAERPEGSISTLTIQRTEQRDSAMYRCASSPLANQETQYFGPGTRLLVL.

This clone showed up just once. The J gene is TRBJ2-7, the V gene TRBV7-3; 9 positions agree with TRBD1. CDR3 length equals 13 residues. V lost 4 bases and J lost 9; bases outside the gene matches: 7. CDR1 and CDR2 (germline): SGHTA, FQGTGA. The chain's CDR3 is CASSWDRVNVQYF. CDR3 nucleotide sequence: TGTGCCAGCAGCTGGGACAGGGTAAACGTGCAGTACTTC.

The chain carries TRBV2 and TRBJ1-5, with 7 bases lining up with TRBD1. J was trimmed by 5 bases and V by 4 bases; bases with no gene match: 5. This CDR3 is 14 amino acids long. Germline V gives CDR1 SNHLY, CDR2 FYNNEI. CDR3 amino acids: CASSVGQEDQPQHF. CDR3 bases: TGTGCCAGCAGTGTTGGACAGGAGGATCAGCCCCAGCATTTT. Based on the CDR3 plus reference TRBV2 and TRBJ1-5, the full variable domain is EPEVTQTPSHQVTQMGQEVILRCVPISNHLYFYWYRQILGQKVEFLVSFYNNEISEKSEIFDDQFSVERPDGSNFTLKIRSTKLEDSAMYFCASSVGQEDQPQHFGDGTRLSIL.

V gene TRBV7-9 combines with J gene TRBJ2-5, with 7 nucleotides matching TRBD1. Germline CDR1 is SEHNR and CDR2 is FQNEAQ (reference sequence). V lost 3 bases to trimming and J lost 2 bases; unmatched junction nucleotides: 3. This CDR3 has 14 amino acids. The CDR3, as DNA: TGTGCCAGCAGCTTCGGCAGGGGGCAAGAGACCCAGTACTTC. Translation gives CASSFGRGQETQYF. Filled out from reference TRBV7-9 and TRBJ2-5, the complete variable domain reads DTGVSQNPRHKITKRGQNVTFRCDPISEHNRLYWYRQTLGQGPEFLTYFQNEAQLEKSRLLSDRFSAERPKGSFSTLEIQRTEQGDSAMYLCASSFGRGQETQYFGPGTRLLVL.

The rearrangement uses TRBV5-1 and TRBJ1-1; D not resolved. The CDR3 sequence is 13 residues long. The germline V gene has CDR1 SGHRS and CDR2 YFSETQ. Trimming cost V 6 bases and J 4 bases, with 13 bases left between them. CDR3 nucleotides: TGCGCCAGCAACCCCGGATGGAGCACTGAAGCTTTCTTT. Translation gives CASNPGWSTEAFF.

The chain carries TRBV3-1 (or the pseudogene TRBV3-2) and TRBJ1-2, with 7 bases aligning to TRBD1. CDR3 length: 14 residues. CDR1 LGHDT and CDR2 YNNKEL come from the germline V gene (reference sequence). With 1 base clipped from V and 4 bases from J, the junction kept 3 bases outside the gene matches. The DNA for the CDR3 is TGTGCCAGCAGCCAAGGGCGACAGGGCTATGGCTACACCTTC. Translation gives CASSQGRQGYGYTF.

The gene calls are TRBV7-9 and TRBJ2-1; 9 bases are a match to TRBD2. Germline V CDR1 and CDR2: SEHNR, FQNEAQ (reference sequence). This CDR3 is built from 16 residues. V was clipped by 2 bases and J by 6 bases; unmatched bases: 8. CDR3 protein: CASSLYQGSGGNEQFF. For the CDR3, the DNA is TGTGCCAGCAGCTTATATCAAGGTAGCGGGGGCAATGAGCAGTTCTTC.

This clone was seen more than once but under ten times. The DNA of the CDR3 is TGTGCCAGCAGCTTACAAGCCCAATCCGAGCAGTACTTC. Residues: CASSLQAQSEQYF. The rearrangement uses TRBV11-2 and TRBJ2-7; D is unresolved. Germline V CDR1 and CDR2: SGHAT, FQNNGV. V shed 2 bases and J shed 6 bases, with 11 bases lying between them. This CDR3 has 13 residues. The complete variable domain, with remaining parts taken from reference TRBV11-2 and TRBJ2-7, reads EAGVAQSPRYKIIEKRQSVAFWCNPISGHATLYWYQQILGQGPKLLIQFQNNGVVDDSQLPKDRFSAERLKGVDSTLKIQPAKLEDSAVYLCASSLQAQSEQYFGPGTRLTVT.

This chain joins TRBV28 and TRBJ1-2; 10 nucleotides match TRBD1. V shed 4 bases and J 4 bases; nucleotides not matched to a gene: 3. The CDR3 is made up of 14 amino acids. Germline CDR1 MDHEN, CDR2 SYDVKM. This CDR3 reads CASSSWTGGYGYTF. CDR3 nucleotide sequence: TGTGCCAGCAGTTCTTGGACAGGGGGCTATGGCTACACCTTC.

This clone occurred once. CDR3 nucleotide sequence: TGTGCCAGCAGCGTGATGGACAGGGCCGGCACTGAAGCTTTCTTT. It translates to CASSVMDRAGTEAFF. This chain joins TRBV9 and TRBJ1-1; 8 nucleotides agree with TRBD1. Unmatched junction bases numbered 7, after V lost 2 bases and J lost 4 bases. Looked up from germline, CDR1 is SGDLS and CDR2 is YYNGEE. The CDR3 runs to 15 residues.

The chain uses TRBV27 and TRBJ2-5; tentatively, D is TRBD2 (6 bases). Trimming left V 1 base short and J 5 bases short, with 17 bases between. CDR1 MNHEY and CDR2 SMNVEV come from the germline V gene (reference sequence). This CDR3 has 16 amino acids. CDR3 DNA sequence: TGTGCCAGCAGTTTATACCCCCCGCGGGGCGGGGAGACCCAGTACTTC. This sequence encodes CASSLYPPRGGETQYF.

This clone was counted only a few times. This chain's CDR3 is CASSERQGANQPQHF. The DNA for the CDR3 is TGTGCCAGCAGTGAAAGACAGGGGGCCAATCAGCCCCAGCATTTT. This rearrangement joins TRBV2 to TRBJ1-5; 10 bases align to TRBD1. The V segment lost 2 bases and the J segment 3 bases; nucleotides outside the gene matches: 1. CDR3 length: 15 amino acids. CDR1 is SNHLY and CDR2 is FYNNEI in the germline V gene.

The rearrangement joins TRBV10-3 to TRBJ2-7; the D is unclear. Trimming left V 0 bases short and J 6 bases short, with 15 bases between. The V gene's germline CDR1 is ENHRY and CDR2 SYGVKD. This CDR3 contains 15 residues. This CDR3 is CAISESVAPLGEQYF. CDR3 nucleotide sequence: TGTGCCATCAGTGAGTCTGTGGCTCCCCTAGGCGAGCAGTACTTC.

The genes are TRBV9 and TRBJ2-7, with TRBD1 identical over 7 bases. After removal of 2 bases from V and 2 bases from J, the junction contained 4 bases not matched to a gene. CDR3 length equals 14 residues. Germline-derived CDR1 and CDR2 are SGDLS and YYNGEE. CDR3 residues: CASSVRDSPYEQYF. DNA for the CDR3: TGTGCCAGCAGCGTCCGGGACAGTCCCTACGAGCAGTACTTC.

The chain links TRBV2 to TRBJ2-1; 8 bases fit TRBD2. Germline V gene data show CDR1 as SNHLY and CDR2 as FYNNEI. The CDR3 has 13 residues. V dropped 7 bases and J dropped 9; count of bases not matched to a gene: 8. The CDR3 here is CASTSGLVSEQFF. The CDR3 region has the DNA TGTGCCAGCACTTCGGGACTAGTCAGTGAGCAGTTCTTC.

The chain employs TRBV14 and TRBJ1-4; 7 bases are shared with TRBD1. This CDR3 region has 14 residues. Germline CDR1 and CDR2: SGHDN and FVKESK. V lost 3 bases to trimming and J lost 6 bases; unmatched junction nucleotides: 4. This chain's CDR3 is CASSHRDSYEKLFF. CDR3 DNA: TGTGCCAGCAGCCACCGGGACAGTTATGAAAAACTGTTTTTT.

The CDR3 is CASSGRDRVYSPLHF. CDR3 bases: TGTGCCAGCAGCGGCCGGGACAGGGTATATTCACCCCTCCACTTT. The chain carries TRBV5-6 and TRBJ1-6, with 9 positions matching TRBD1. CDR3 length: 15 residues. Trimming cost V 4 bases and J 8 bases; bases outside gene matches: 7. In germline, CDR1 is SGHDT, CDR2 YYEEEE.

The J gene is TRBJ2-7, the V gene TRBV6-5; tentatively, D is TRBD1 (5 bases). This CDR3 has 12 amino acids. The germline V and J ends were trimmed by 7 bases and 2 bases, with 9 bases remaining between them. Germline CDR1 is MNHEY and CDR2 is SVGAGI. The CDR3 sequence: CASTDSPYEQYF. As DNA, the CDR3 is TGTGCCAGCACAGACAGTCCCTACGAGCAGTACTTC.

This clone appeared a single time. The V call is TRBV7-2, the J call TRBJ1-6, with 10 bases aligning to TRBD1. The germline CDR1 and CDR2 sequences are SGHTA and FQGNSA. V shed 6 bases, J shed 9 bases, and the junction held 11 bases outside the gene matches. The length of the CDR3 is 16 residues. CDR3 in DNA: TGTGCCAGCAGACTGACAGGGGGCGCGGAAGGTTCACCCCTCCACTTT. Protein: CASRLTGGAEGSPLHF.

This clone was counted a few times. The V and J genes are TRBV19 and TRBJ1-2; TRBD1 is a possible D gene (5 bases). The ends were cut back, 5 bases at V and 4 bases at J, with 23 bases in the middle. The germline V gene encodes CDR1 LNHDA and CDR2 SQIVND (reference sequence). There are 17 residues in the CDR3. CDR3 residues: CASSSLTTRYQGYGYTF. CDR3 sequence (DNA): TGTGCCAGTAGTTCCCTAACCACACGATACCAGGGCTATGGCTACACCTTC. The whole variable domain, remainder taken from reference TRBV19 and TRBJ1-2, is DGGITQSPKYLFRKEGQNVTLSCEQNLNHDAMYWYRQDPGQGLRLIYYSQIVNDFQKGDIAEGYSVSREKKESFPLTVTSAQKNPTAFYLCASSSLTTRYQGYGYTFGSGTRLTVV.

The rearrangement joins TRBV5-1 to TRBJ2-7, with TRBD1 as a possible D gene (6 bases). The V gene lost 0 bases and the J gene lost 2 bases, with 15 bases spanning the gap. Germline CDR1 SGHRS, CDR2 YFSETQ. This CDR3 spans 16 amino acids. The CDR3 DNA reads as TGCGCCAGCAGCTTGGGATCCGTACAGGGAGCCTACGAGCAGTACTTC. This gives the protein CASSLGSVQGAYEQYF.

The J gene is TRBJ1-1, the V gene TRBV21-1; the table's D call TRBD1 went unverified against the DNA. TRBV21-1 is assigned pseudogene status. The CDR3 extends over 13 amino acids. CDR3 sequence (DNA): TGTGCCAGCAGCAACGACAGGGTGCGGGTAGCTTTCTTT. This encodes CASSNDRVRVAFF.

The chain joins TRBV27 to TRBJ2-7, with D perhaps TRBD2 (5 bases). The CDR3 contains 15 residues. CDR1 is MNHEY and CDR2 is SMNVEV in the germline V gene (reference sequence). Trimming stripped 6 bases from V and 6 bases from J, with 21 bases between. As DNA, the CDR3 is TGTGCCAGCAGCTCCGGCGTGGTACGCCTAGCCGAGCAGTACTTC. Protein: CASSSGVVRLAEQYF.

The chain recombines TRBV27 with TRBJ2-1, with 9 bases fitting TRBD2. The CDR3 is 16 residues long. In germline, CDR1 is MNHEY, CDR2 SMNVEV (reference sequence). J was trimmed by 4 bases and V by 3 bases; bases with no gene match: 7. The chain's CDR3 is CASSFVAGGLYNEQFF. The DNA for the CDR3 is TGTGCCAGCAGTTTCGTCGCGGGGGGGCTGTACAATGAGCAGTTCTTC.

The chain joins TRBV5-1 to TRBJ2-3; the D gene is possibly TRBD1 (6 bases). V shed 5 bases and J shed 3 bases, with 10 bases lying between them. The germline gives CDR1 SGHRS, CDR2 YFSETQ. The CDR3 is 13 amino acids. The CDR3 bases are TGCGCCAGCAGATTCGGGACAACAGATACGCAGTATTTT. This encodes CASRFGTTDTQYF. Combining the CDR3 with reference TRBV5-1 and TRBJ2-3 gives the whole variable domain KAGVTQTPRYLIKTRGQQVTLSCSPISGHRSVSWYQQTPGQGLQFLFEYFSETQRNKGNFPGRFSGRQFSNSRSEMNVSTLELGDSALYLCASRFGTTDTQYFGPGTRLTVL.

The V call is TRBV7-6, the J call TRBJ1-4; no firm D call. This CDR3 region has 15 residues. V was cut by 1 base and J by 5 bases, with 11 bases left in between. The germline V gene encodes CDR1 SGHVS and CDR2 FNYEAQ. The CDR3 DNA reads as TGTGCCAGCAGCTTAGATGGCCGGGAGAATGAAAAACTGTTTTTT. Translating it yields CASSLDGRENEKLFF.